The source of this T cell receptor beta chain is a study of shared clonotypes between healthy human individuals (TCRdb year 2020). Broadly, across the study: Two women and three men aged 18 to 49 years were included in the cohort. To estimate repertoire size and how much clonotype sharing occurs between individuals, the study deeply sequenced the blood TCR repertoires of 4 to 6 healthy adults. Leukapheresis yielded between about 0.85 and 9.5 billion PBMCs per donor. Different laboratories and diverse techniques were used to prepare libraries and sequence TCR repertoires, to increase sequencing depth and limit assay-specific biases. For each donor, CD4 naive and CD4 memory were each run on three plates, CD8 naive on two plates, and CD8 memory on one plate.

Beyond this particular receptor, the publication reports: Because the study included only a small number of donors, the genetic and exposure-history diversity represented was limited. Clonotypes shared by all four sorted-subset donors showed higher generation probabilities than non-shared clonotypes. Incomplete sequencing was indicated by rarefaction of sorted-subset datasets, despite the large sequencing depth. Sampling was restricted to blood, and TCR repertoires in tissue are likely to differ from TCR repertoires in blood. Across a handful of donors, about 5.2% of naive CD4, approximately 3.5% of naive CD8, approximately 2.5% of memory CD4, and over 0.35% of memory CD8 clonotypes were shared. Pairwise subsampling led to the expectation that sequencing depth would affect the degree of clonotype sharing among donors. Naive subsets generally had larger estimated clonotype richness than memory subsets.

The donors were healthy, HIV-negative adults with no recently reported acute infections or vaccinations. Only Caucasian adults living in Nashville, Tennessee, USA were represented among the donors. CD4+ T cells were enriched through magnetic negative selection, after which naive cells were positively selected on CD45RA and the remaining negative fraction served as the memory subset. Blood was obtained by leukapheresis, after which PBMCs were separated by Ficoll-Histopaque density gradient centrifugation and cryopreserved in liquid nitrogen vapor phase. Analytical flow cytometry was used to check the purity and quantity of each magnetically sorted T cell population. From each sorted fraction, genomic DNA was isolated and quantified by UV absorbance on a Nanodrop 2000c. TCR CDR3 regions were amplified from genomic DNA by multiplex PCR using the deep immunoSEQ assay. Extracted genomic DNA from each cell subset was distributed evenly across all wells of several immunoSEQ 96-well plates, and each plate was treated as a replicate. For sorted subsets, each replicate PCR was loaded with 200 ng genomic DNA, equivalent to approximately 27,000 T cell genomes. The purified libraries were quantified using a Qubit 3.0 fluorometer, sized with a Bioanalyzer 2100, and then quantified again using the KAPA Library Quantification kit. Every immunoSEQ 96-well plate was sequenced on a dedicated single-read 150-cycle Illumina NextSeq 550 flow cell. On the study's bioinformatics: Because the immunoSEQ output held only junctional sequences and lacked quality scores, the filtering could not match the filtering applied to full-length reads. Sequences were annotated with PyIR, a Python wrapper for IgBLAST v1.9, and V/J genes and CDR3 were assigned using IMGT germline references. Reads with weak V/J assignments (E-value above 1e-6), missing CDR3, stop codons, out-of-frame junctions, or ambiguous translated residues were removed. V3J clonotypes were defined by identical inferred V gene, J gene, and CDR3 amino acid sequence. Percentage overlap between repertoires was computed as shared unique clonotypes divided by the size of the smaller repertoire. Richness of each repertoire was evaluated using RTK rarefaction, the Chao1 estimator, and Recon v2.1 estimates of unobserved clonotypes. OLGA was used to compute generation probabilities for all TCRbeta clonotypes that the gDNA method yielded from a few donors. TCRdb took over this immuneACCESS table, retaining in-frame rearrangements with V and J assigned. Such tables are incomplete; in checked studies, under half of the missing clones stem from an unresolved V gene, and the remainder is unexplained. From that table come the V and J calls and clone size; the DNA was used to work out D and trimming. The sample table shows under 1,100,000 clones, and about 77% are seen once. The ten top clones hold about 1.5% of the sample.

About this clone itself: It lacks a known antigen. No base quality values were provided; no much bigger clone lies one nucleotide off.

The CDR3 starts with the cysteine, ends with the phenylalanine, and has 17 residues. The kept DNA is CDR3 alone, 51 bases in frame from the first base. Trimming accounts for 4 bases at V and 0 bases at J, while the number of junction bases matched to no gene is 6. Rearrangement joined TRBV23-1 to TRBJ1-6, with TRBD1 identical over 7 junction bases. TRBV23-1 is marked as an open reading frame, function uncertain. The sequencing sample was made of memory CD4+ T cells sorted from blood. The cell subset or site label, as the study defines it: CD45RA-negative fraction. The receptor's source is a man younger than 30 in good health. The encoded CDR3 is CASSPTTGPSYNSPLHF. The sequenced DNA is TGCGCCAGCAGTCCCACGACAGGGCCCTCCTATAATTCACCCCTCCACTTT.